Each of the 28 T cell receptor beta chains below was sequenced from the same sample in a study of T cell repertoires in cytomegalovirus infection. One entry per CDR3 protein, called by TCRdb with MiXCR from the reads. The sample has 650,000 to 900,000 distinct CDR3 sequences; about 27% are singletons. Their specific antigens are unknown. Sequencing was performed on cultured CD8+ T cells from PBMCs, taken from culture after CMV antigen stimulation. The receptors originated from a human donor in good health (CMV status not recorded). Some clones in this sample may be carry-over from other donors' samples.

The chain uses TRBV19 and TRBJ1-2; 9 bases are a match to TRBD1. The CDR3 sequence is 13 residues long. V shed 3 bases and J 8 bases; nucleotides not matched to a gene: 4. Germline V gene sequence: CDR1 LNHDA, CDR2 SQIVND (reference sequence). CDR3 bases: TGTGCCAGTAGTATGGGACAGGGATGGGGCTACACCTTC. This translates into CASSMGQGWGYTF.

This sequence joins TRBV27 and TRBJ2-7; no clear D. The germline V gene has CDR1 MNHEY and CDR2 SMNVEV (reference sequence). V lost 4 bases to trimming and J lost 0 bases, with 10 bases between them. The CDR3 is 14 residues long. CDR3 sequence: CASSSRTISYEQYF. DNA of the CDR3: TGTGCCAGCAGTTCTAGGACCATCTCCTACGAGCAGTACTTC.

The chain joins TRBV28 to TRBJ1-1; possible D gene TRBD1, 5 bases. CDR1 is MDHEN and CDR2 is SYDVKM in the germline V gene. The CDR3 consists of 17 residues. Trimming removed 2 bases at V and 4 bases at J, with 20 bases between. In nucleotides, the CDR3 is TGTGCCAGCAGTTTACCGGCCGGCCTCGACAGTGTCACTGAAGCTTTCTTT. Amino acid sequence: CASSLPAGLDSVTEAFF.

The J gene is TRBJ2-2, the V gene TRBV4-2, with no clear D. V was pared by 0 bases and J by 4 bases, with 9 bases between. Germline V CDR1 and CDR2: LGHNA, YNFKEQ. The CDR3 has 15 amino acids. For the CDR3, the DNA is TGTGCCAGCAGCCAAGATGAGTGGGCCACCGGGGAGCTGTTTTTT. The encoded protein is CASSQDEWATGELFF.

Worth noting for this clonotype: The junction departs from the called germline gene at one end, perhaps through a read error. V gene TRBV5-3 combines with J gene TRBJ2-1; TRBD1 matches at 10 bases. TRBV5-3 is an ORF for which the function is uncertain. The CDR3 is 15 residues long. Here the CDR3 reads CASSLDGTGAAEQFF. The CDR3 nucleotides read TGTGCCAGCAGCTTGGATGGGACAGGGGCTGCTGAGCAGTTCTTC.

The chain recombines TRBV12-3 or TRBV12-4 with TRBJ1-1; D is perhaps TRBD1 (6 bases). The CDR3 runs to 17 residues. The V end was cut by 3 bases, the J end by 1 base, with 18 bases between. The chain's CDR3 is CASSFVHQGRWNTEAFF. CDR3 DNA sequence: TGTGCCAGCAGTTTCGTTCATCAGGGGAGGTGGAACACTGAAGCTTTCTTT.

In its sample, this clonotype was seen many times. This chain connects TRBV12-3 or TRBV12-4 to TRBJ2-2; D gene unclear. There are 15 residues in the CDR3. Trimming removed 5 bases at V and 0 bases at J, with 10 bases between. The CDR3 region is CASSSPGSNTGELFF. The CDR3 bases are TGTGCCAGCAGTAGCCCGGGCTCGAACACCGGGGAGCTGTTTTTT.

There are a few counts of this clonotype. This sequence joins TRBV7-6 and TRBJ1-1; D remains ambiguous. The CDR3 contains 14 residues. V lost 4 bases and J 1 base, leaving 10 bases between the germline ends. CDR1 and CDR2 from the germline V gene are SGHVS and FNYEAQ. The CDR3: CASSSIGRNTEAFF. The CDR3 DNA reads as TGTGCCAGCAGCTCCATAGGGAGGAACACTGAAGCTTTCTTT.

V usage is TRBV6-2 or TRBV6-3 and J usage is TRBJ1-1; D remains unclear. Germline V lookup: CDR1 MNHEY, CDR2 SVGEGT. V was shortened by 2 bases and J by 4 bases, with 14 bases between the two germline ends. This CDR3 region has 15 residues. CDR3 in amino acids: CASSYAGGLITEAFF. CDR3 DNA sequence: TGTGCCAGCAGTTACGCCGGAGGGTTGATCACTGAAGCTTTCTTT.

This sequence joins TRBV7-8 and TRBJ2-1; maybe TRBD2 (6 bases). The germline gives CDR1 SGHVS, CDR2 FQNEAQ. CDR3 size: 17 residues. Between the trimmed V and J ends, which lost 4 bases and 0 bases, there was a span of 16 bases. The CDR3 sequence is CASSSSEGLLSYNEQFF. The CDR3 DNA is TGTGCCAGCAGCTCTAGCGAGGGACTTCTCTCCTACAATGAGCAGTTCTTC.

This clonotype was observed a handful of times. The V gene is TRBV6-2 or TRBV6-3, the J gene TRBJ1-1; D perhaps matches TRBD1 (5 bases). From germline, CDR1 is MNHEY and CDR2 SVGEGT. V dropped 10 bases and J dropped 0 bases, with 15 bases sitting between them. CDR3 size: 14 residues. The CDR3 protein is CATAGTPMNTEAFF. The CDR3 nucleotides read TGTGCCACCGCGGGGACGCCTATGAACACTGAAGCTTTCTTT.

This clonotype was recorded many times. This chain joins TRBV6-5 and TRBJ1-2; D gene unclear. V lost 3 bases and J 7 bases, leaving 24 bases between the germline ends. Germline V CDR1 and CDR2: MNHEY, SVGAGI. The CDR3 contains 17 residues. The CDR3 DNA sequence: TGTGCCAGCAGTTATGGTCTGGTAGGGCTAGGTCTTACTGGCTACACCTTC. It codes for CASSYGLVGLGLTGYTF.

This chain uses TRBV7-6 with TRBJ1-5; a weak D match, TRBD1 (6 bases). From germline, CDR1 is SGHVS and CDR2 FNYEAQ. The CDR3 contains 14 residues. The ends were cut back, 5 bases at V and 3 bases at J, with 11 bases in the middle. The CDR3 bases are TGTGCCAGCAGCCCCCAGGGGTACAATCAGCCCCAGCATTTT. Amino acids: CASSPQGYNQPQHF.

The chain links TRBV9 to TRBJ1-3; D unresolved. The CDR3 sequence is 15 residues long. Germline CDR1 is SGDLS and CDR2 is YYNGEE. The V end lost 3 bases, the J end lost 4 bases, and 14 bases lay between the germline ends. This CDR3 is CASSAGGSSGNTIYF. The CDR3 coding sequence is TGTGCCAGCAGCGCGGGCGGGAGCTCCGGAAACACCATATATTTT.

The chain carries TRBV29-1 and TRBJ2-3; no clear D gene. The CDR3 is 11 residues long. The V gene lost 6 bases and the J gene lost 5 bases, with 9 bases spanning the gap. From germline, CDR1 is SQVTM and CDR2 ANQGSEA. The CDR3 DNA reads as TGCAGCGTCGGGTCGGTAGATACGCAGTATTTT. This encodes CSVGSVDTQYF.

CDR3 amino acids: CASSPTRPEKLFF. The CDR3 DNA is TGTGCCAGCAGCCCCACCCGGCCTGAAAAACTGTTTTTT. This chain links TRBV11-2 with TRBJ1-4; no firm D call. Germline-derived CDR1 and CDR2 are SGHAT and FQNNGV. Trimming pared 5 bases from V and 7 bases from J, leaving 11 bases between. This CDR3 has 13 residues.

In this sample, this clonotype turned up a few times. The gene calls are TRBV2 and TRBJ2-3; the D gene could be TRBD1 or TRBD2 (5 bases each). V dropped 4 bases and J dropped 0 bases, with 23 bases sitting between them. CDR1 SNHLY and CDR2 FYNNEI come from the germline V gene. This CDR3 has 19 amino acids. The CDR3 DNA sequence: TGTGCCAGCAGTGTCGAAGGGGACCCGTTCCACGCGAGCACAGATACGCAGTATTTT. It yields the protein CASSVEGDPFHASTDTQYF. The entire variable domain, with the rest obtained from reference TRBV2 and TRBJ2-3, is as follows: EPEVTQTPSHQVTQMGQEVILRCVPISNHLYFYWYRQILGQKVEFLVSFYNNEISEKSEIFDDQFSVERPDGSNFTLKIRSTKLEDSAMYFCASSVEGDPFHASTDTQYFGPGTRLTVL.

This clonotype was detected a few times. J is TRBJ1-1 and V is TRBV20-1; possibly TRBD1 for D (6 bases). Germline V gene sequence: CDR1 DFQATT, CDR2 SNEGSKA (reference sequence). V lost 3 bases and J lost 0, with 8 bases in between. The CDR3 totals 13 residues. The CDR3 coding sequence is TGCAGTGCTAGGCAGGGGATGAACACTGAAGCTTTCTTT. Residues: CSARQGMNTEAFF.

This clonotype was observed a handful of times. The rearrangement links TRBV7-9 to TRBJ2-2; D may be TRBD1 (6 bases). The CDR3 is 15 amino acids. From germline, CDR1 is SEHNR and CDR2 FQNEAQ (reference sequence). The V and J ends lost 3 bases and 8 bases respectively, with 16 bases between them. The CDR3 DNA sequence: TGTGCCAGCAGCTTTGGTCCAGGGGCGGAGGGGGAGCTGTTTTTT. Translation: CASSFGPGAEGELFF. Combining the CDR3 with reference TRBV7-9 and TRBJ2-2 gives the whole variable domain DTGVSQNPRHKITKRGQNVTFRCDPISEHNRLYWYRQTLGQGPEFLTYFQNEAQLEKSRLLSDRFSAERPKGSFSTLEIQRTEQGDSAMYLCASSFGPGAEGELFFGEGSRLTVL.

As for this clonotype: A much larger clone differs from this one at a single base, so this may be a read error. The V call is TRBV9, the J call TRBJ1-1, with D possibly being TRBD1 (5 bases). Germline CDR1 is SGDLS and CDR2 is YYNGEE. Deletions cut 6 bases from V and 3 bases from J, with 9 bases between. The CDR3 is made up of 12 amino acids. DNA for the CDR3: TGTGCCAGCACCCCGACAGACACTGAAGCTTTCTTT. Protein product: CASTPTDTEAFF.

The genes are TRBV7-9 and TRBJ2-3; D perhaps matches TRBD1 (6 bases). The length of the CDR3 is 15 residues. CDR1 is SEHNR, CDR2 FQNEAQ, per germline (reference sequence). Trimming removed 7 bases from V and 1 base from J, with 15 bases in between. CDR3 sequence reads: CASKQGSSGTDTQYF. The CDR3, as DNA: TGTGCCAGCAAGCAGGGGTCTTCCGGCACAGATACGCAGTATTTT.

V and J are TRBV12-3 or TRBV12-4 and TRBJ1-3; 7 positions agree with TRBD1. This CDR3 is 16 amino acids long. V shed 4 bases, J shed 2 bases, and the junction held 8 bases outside the gene matches. The CDR3 protein is CASSSNTGVAGNTIYF. Here the CDR3 DNA reads TGTGCCAGCAGTTCGAATACAGGGGTAGCTGGAAACACCATATATTTT.

The chain has TRBV4-3 and TRBJ2-5, with 11 bases lining up with TRBD2. This CDR3 has 17 residues. The junction had 10 bases not matched to a gene; V was cut back by 0 bases and J by 7 bases. Germline V gene lookup returns CDR1 LGHNA and CDR2 YSLEER. CDR3 residues: CASSQDPSLAGDGTQYF. The CDR3 bases are TGCGCCAGCAGCCAAGATCCCTCACTAGCGGGGGACGGGACCCAGTACTTC.

V usage is TRBV5-1 and J usage is TRBJ1-1, with unresolved D. The CDR3 length is 13 residues. Germline CDR1 SGHRS, CDR2 YFSETQ. Trimming removed 5 bases at V and 4 bases at J, with 12 bases between. CDR3 DNA sequence: TGCGCCAGCAGGTACGGGGTGGCCACTGAAGCTTTCTTT. This translates into CASRYGVATEAFF.

A few counts support this clonotype. This chain connects TRBV12-5 to TRBJ1-5, with D perhaps TRBD1 (5 bases). The CDR3 covers 13 residues. Germline V lookup: CDR1 LGHNT, CDR2 FRNRAP. The V end was cut by 6 bases, the J end by 3 bases, with 9 bases between. CDR3 nucleotides: TGTGCTAGTGGCCTCGGGGCCAATCAGCCCCAGCATTTT. Protein product: CASGLGANQPQHF.

Notes on this clonotype: Mismatch with germline at one junction end may stem from a read error. The V and J genes are TRBV5-4 and TRBJ1-1, with 9 bases aligning to TRBD1. The CDR3 has 12 amino acids. Germline V lookup: CDR1 SGHNT, CDR2 YYREEE (reference sequence). Written as DNA, the CDR3 is TGTGCCAGCAGCTTGTTTCTGGGACAGGGCCTCTTT. Protein product: CASSLFLGQGLF.

The rearrangement links TRBV27 to TRBJ1-4; D perhaps matches TRBD1 (6 bases). Per germline, CDR1 MNHEY and CDR2 SMNVEV (reference sequence). The CDR3 sequence is 15 residues long. The ends were cut back, 4 bases at V and 4 bases at J, with 13 bases in the middle. The CDR3 DNA reads as TGTGCCAGCAGTTCCCGCCAGGGGTTTAATGAAAAACTGTTTTTT. Protein: CASSSRQGFNEKLFF.

This clonotype was seen repeatedly, ten times or more. V usage is TRBV7-9 and J usage is TRBJ1-1, with D possibly matching TRBD1 (5 bases). CDR3 size: 14 residues. Germline V gene lookup returns CDR1 SEHNR and CDR2 FQNEAQ (reference sequence). Trimming removed 6 bases from V and 1 base from J, with 12 bases in between. CDR3 DNA sequence: TGTGCCAGCAGATCCCAAGGGGCGAACACTGAAGCTTTCTTT. Translated: CASRSQGANTEAFF.